The 13 T cell receptor beta chains below come from one sample, sequenced in a study of early T cells in non-severe SARS-CoV-2 infection (dated by TCRdb to the early 2020s). Library preparation employed 5' RACE. Reads for this sample came from a NextSeq 500. The public reads were quality trimmed at Q25 with fastp and then assembled into clones with MiXCR by TCRdb, keeping productive beta chains. Each entry is one CDR3 protein sequence, shown with its most common DNA and genes. The sample table lists approximately 40,000 distinct CDR3 sequences, roughly 9.7% of them with a count of one. Of the sample, 9.5% to 15% is held by the ten largest clones. Sequencing used whole blood. The receptor source for this set is an adult who was a healthcare worker with PCR-confirmed SARS-CoV-2 infection or an uninfected control (not recorded which).

The chain recombines TRBV29-1 with TRBJ2-3; possible D gene TRBD1, 6 bases. The CDR3 has 12 amino acids. The V end was cut by 5 bases, the J end by 3 bases, with 9 bases between. The germline V gene encodes CDR1 SQVTM and CDR2 ANQGSEA. The CDR3 here is CSVRQATDTQYF. The DNA for the CDR3 is TGCAGCGTTCGACAGGCTACAGATACGCAGTATTTT.

Ten or more counts support this clonotype. V and J are TRBV20-1 and TRBJ1-1; D call uncertain. The germline V gene encodes CDR1 DFQATT and CDR2 SNEGSKA (reference sequence). The CDR3 length is 11 residues. CDR3 bases: TGCAGGGGTAGATCGAACACTGAAGCTTTCTTT. This codes for CRGRSNTEAFF.

The rearrangement joins TRBV10-3 to TRBJ2-7; D is tentatively TRBD1 or TRBD2 (5 bases each). V shed 6 bases and J shed 1 base, with 10 bases lying between them. The CDR3 covers 13 residues. Germline V gives CDR1 ENHRY, CDR2 SYGVKD. CDR3 sequence: CAIRPGRSYEQYF. The CDR3 DNA reads as TGTGCCATCAGGCCGGGACGGTCCTACGAGCAGTACTTC.

The sample holds a few counts of this clonotype. The rearrangement links TRBV4-3 to TRBJ2-3; 11 bases are shared with TRBD2. V dropped 8 bases and J dropped 3; count of bases not matched to a gene: 19. The CDR3 totals 19 residues. Germline CDR1 and CDR2: LGHNA and YSLEER. This chain's CDR3 is CASPPQTSGAQPGTDTQYF. Written as DNA, the CDR3 is TGCGCCAGCCCCCCTCAGACTAGCGGGGCCCAACCGGGGACAGATACGCAGTATTTT.

This clonotype was observed a few times. The chain recombines TRBV6-2 or TRBV6-3 with TRBJ1-1; D is uncertain. The V gene lost 2 bases and the J gene lost 0 bases, with 4 bases spanning the gap. The length of the CDR3 is 13 residues. Germline V lookup: CDR1 MNHEY, CDR2 SVGEGT. CDR3 sequence: CASSYRVNTEAFF. The CDR3 DNA is TGTGCCAGCAGTTACCGGGTGAACACTGAAGCTTTCTTT.

In its sample, this clonotype was seen many times. This rearrangement joins TRBV20-1 to TRBJ2-7; perhaps TRBD2 as D (6 bases). CDR1 is DFQATT and CDR2 is SNEGSKA in the germline V gene (reference sequence). V shed 2 bases and J shed 2 bases, with 7 bases lying between them. The CDR3 consists of 12 residues. In nucleotides, the CDR3 is TGCAGTGCTAGAACTAGCACCTACGAGCAGTACTTC. Encoded protein: CSARTSTYEQYF.

This clonotype was recorded at least ten times. The V and J genes are TRBV12-3 or TRBV12-4 and TRBJ1-6; no firm D call. This CDR3 contains 14 residues. V gave up 6 bases and J gave up 6 bases, with 12 bases separating them. CDR3 protein: CASSLGRANSPLHF. The CDR3 DNA is TGTGCCAGCAGCCTCGGGAGGGCTAATTCACCCCTCCACTTT.

The rearrangement joins TRBV2 to TRBJ2-2; D tentatively reads TRBD1 or TRBD2 (5 bases each). Germline assignment: CDR1 SNHLY and CDR2 FYNNEI. Trimming shortened V by 7 bases and J by 6 bases, and 15 bases separated the two germline ends. This CDR3 is built from 14 residues. The CDR3 here is CASTRARGAGELFF. CDR3 DNA sequence: TGTGCCAGCACCCGGGCCCGAGGGGCCGGGGAGCTGTTTTTT.

V usage is TRBV29-1 and J usage is TRBJ1-4, with a tentative D call TRBD1 (6 bases). Germline V gene lookup returns CDR1 SQVTM and CDR2 ANQGSEA. The CDR3 loop spans 11 amino acids. Trimming removed 6 bases at V and 8 bases at J, with 10 bases between. In DNA form, the CDR3 reads TGCAGCGTCGGAGACAGGGAAAAACTGTTTTTT. Protein: CSVGDREKLFF.

This clonotype was counted ten times or more. The chain joins TRBV4-2 to TRBJ1-1; TRBD1 aligns across 8 bases. This CDR3 region has 15 residues. Germline V gene sequence: CDR1 LGHNA, CDR2 YNFKEQ. V shed 4 bases and J 2 bases; nucleotides not matched to a gene: 6. The CDR3 bases are TGTGCCAGCAGCCCGACAGGGGCCTTAAACACTGAAGCTTTCTTT. Its protein is CASSPTGALNTEAFF.

This clonotype was counted ten times or more. The V gene is TRBV19, the J gene TRBJ1-5, with TRBD1 matching 12 bases. The V gene's germline CDR1 is LNHDA and CDR2 SQIVND (reference sequence). Losses at the gene ends were 6 bases for V and 5 bases for J; bases not matched to a gene: 8. The CDR3 is made up of 16 amino acids. The CDR3 DNA sequence: TGTGCCAGTAGAGACTCCGGGACAGGGGGCTATCAGCCCCAGCATTTT. This sequence encodes CASRDSGTGGYQPQHF.

In its sample, this clonotype was seen many times. The chain employs TRBV11-2 and TRBJ2-2, with a possible D match to TRBD2 (6 bases). V lost 5 bases to trimming and J lost 1 base, with 14 bases between them. The CDR3 extends over 16 amino acids. CDR1 and CDR2 from the germline V gene are SGHAT and FQNNGV. The CDR3, as DNA: TGTGCCAGCAGCCCGCCCCTAGCGAAGAACACCGGGGAGCTGTTTTTT. This encodes CASSPPLAKNTGELFF.

CDR3 sequence reads: CSVAGGDEQYF. The DNA for the CDR3 is TGCAGCGTTGCTGGGGGTGACGAGCAGTACTTC. This chain uses TRBV29-1 with TRBJ2-7; TRBD1 or TRBD2 may be the D gene (5 bases each). The ends were cut back, 4 bases at V and 5 bases at J, with 9 bases in the middle. CDR1 and CDR2 (germline): SQVTM, ANQGSEA. The CDR3 consists of 11 residues.